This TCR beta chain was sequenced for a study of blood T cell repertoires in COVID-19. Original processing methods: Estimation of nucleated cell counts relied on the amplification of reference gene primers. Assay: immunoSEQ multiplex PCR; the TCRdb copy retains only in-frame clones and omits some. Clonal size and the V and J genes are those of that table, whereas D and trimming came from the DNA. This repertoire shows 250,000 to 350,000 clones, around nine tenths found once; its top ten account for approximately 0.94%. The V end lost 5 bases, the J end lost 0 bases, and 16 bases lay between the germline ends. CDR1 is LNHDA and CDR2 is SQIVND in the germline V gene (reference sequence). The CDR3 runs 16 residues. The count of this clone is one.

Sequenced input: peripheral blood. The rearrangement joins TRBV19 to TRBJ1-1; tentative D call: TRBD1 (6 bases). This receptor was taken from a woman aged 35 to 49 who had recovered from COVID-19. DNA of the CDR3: TGTGCCAGTAGTCCCCCCCGACAGGCGGTGAACACTGAAGCTTTCTTT. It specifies CASSPPRQAVNTEAFF.